This T cell receptor beta chain is from a study of blood T cell repertoires in COVID-19 (dated by TCRdb to 2018 to 2021). Broadly, across the study: Samples from collaborators originated in the United States, Italy and Spain and spanned both the acute and convalescent phases of COVID-19. The prospective study material was composed of cDNA or gDNA derived from T cells, B-cell-depleted T cells, or PBMCs. The repertoires were released in a freely available public database intended as a resource for research on the immune response to SARS-CoV-2. Nearly every sample came with metadata listing a de-identified subject ID, COVID-19 status, age in years and sex. Subjects who had been exposed to COVID-19, were actively infected with it, or had recovered from it provided the deeply sampled blood TCRbeta repertoires that made up the dataset. Where available, HLA class I and class II types were taken from metadata supplied by the sample provider and were not determined by assay-based typing. The samples were drawn from two sources: the first 160 participants of the ongoing ImmuneRACE study, and 1,000 to 1,500 subjects contributed by 6 global collaborators.

The immunoSEQ Assay, a bias-controlled multiplex PCR, was used to amplify TCRbeta CDR3 regions from genomic DNA. The original methods were these. Within the assay, amplification of reference gene primers was used to estimate how many nucleated cells each sample contained. To quantify the absolute abundance of each unique TCRbeta CDR3 rearrangement, sequence reads were collapsed and filtered. For each sample, productive Simpson clonality was calculated as the square root of Simpson's diversity index across productive rearrangements. TCRdb obtained this table from immuneACCESS and retained in-frame rearrangements with V and J assigned. These tables miss some clones; where compared with another copy, unresolved V genes account for less than half of the shortfall, and the remainder is unexplained. That table supplies the V and J calls and clone size; D and trimming were determined from the DNA. The sample includes under 300,000 clones, with roughly 90% observed a single time. The ten top clones hold around 0.8% of the sample.

What the work shows at the level of the full study, not this receptor alone: Clinical and demographic metadata were provided uncurated, with the amount varying by source and participant.

Counted from cysteine to phenylalanine, this CDR3 has 16 amino acids. Left in the record is the CDR3 DNA by itself, 48 bases read in frame from the first base. Note on this clone: The clone's antigen remains unknown. The record has no base qualities; no much larger clone is one base away.

Each collaborating institution followed its own protocols to collect whole blood in K2EDTA tubes. For TCRbeta analysis, collaborator samples were shipped as frozen whole blood, as isolated PBMCs, or as DNA extracted from either sample type. This TCR came from a woman aged 25 to 39 with acute or convalescent COVID-19. Sample: peripheral blood. The sequence is built from TRBV21-1 and TRBJ2-7; TRBD2, as called in the table, went unchecked against the DNA. TRBV21-1 is labeled a pseudogene. This receptor has the CDR3 CASSPNGGGAWDEQYF. The nucleotide sequence reads TGTGCCAGCAGCCCTAACGGGGGGGGAGCGTGGGACGAGCAGTACTTC.